Following are 9 T cell receptor beta chains from one sample sequenced in a study of T cells expressing NK-cell markers. Reprocessing the 5' RACE reads, TCRdb reports a single entry for every CDR3 protein and omits DNA. Its table records around 470,000 distinct CDR3 sequences. Sequencing was performed on blood T cells: a sorted CD56 or NKG2C T cell subset, CD4+ or CD8+ T cells, or bulk PBMC T cells (not recorded which). The receptors derive from a woman aged 45-65 years in good health.

CDR3 loop: CATSREGTVDTGELFF. The chain carries TRBV15 and TRBJ2-2; TCRdb names TRBD2, which stays unverified in the absence of DNA. The CDR3 sequence is 16 residues long. The germline gives CDR1 LNHNV, CDR2 YYDKDF (reference sequence).

This sequence joins TRBV4-1 and TRBJ1-1; as DNA is missing, the TRBD1 call by TCRdb cannot be tested. CDR1 and CDR2 (germline): MGHRA, YSYEKL. This CDR3 contains 15 residues. The CDR3: CASSQPGKSNTEAFF.

This chain uses TRBV4-1 with TRBJ1-1. This CDR3 is 16 amino acids long. Germline CDR1 reads MGHRA; CDR2 reads YSYEKL. Here the CDR3 reads CASSSVGRGTDTEAFF.

The chain recombines TRBV14 with TRBJ2-7; TCRdb reports TRBD2, a call that lacks DNA to check it against. Germline CDR1 reads SGHDN; CDR2 reads FVKESK. This CDR3 has 14 residues. The CDR3 spells CASSQAGGSPEQYF.

The chain has TRBV5-1 and TRBJ2-1; no DNA is available, so the TRBD1 call from TCRdb remains unchecked. Germline CDR1 reads SGHRS; CDR2 reads YFSETQ. The CDR3 is 16 residues long. This chain's CDR3 is CASSFEGQGFYNEQFF.

The chain joins TRBV10-3 to TRBJ2-7; TCRdb's D call of TRBD1 is untestable without DNA. The CDR3 covers 13 residues. Germline V gives CDR1 ENHRY, CDR2 SYGVKD. CDR3 residues: CAIRTGQGYEQYF.

The chain combines TRBV7-8 with TRBJ2-4; TCRdb reports TRBD1, a call that lacks DNA to check it against. Per the germline V gene, CDR1 is SGHVS and CDR2 is FQNEAQ. The CDR3 is 20 residues long. The chain's CDR3 is CASSPLEGTGLFLAKNIQYF.

This chain links TRBV20-1 with TRBJ1-5; the D gene TCRdb calls, TRBD1, cannot be checked with no DNA. This CDR3 contains 15 residues. CDR1 is DFQATT, CDR2 SNEGSKA, per germline (reference sequence). CDR3 region: CSARVSPGGNQPQHF.

The chain couples TRBV19 to TRBJ2-1; TCRdb selects TRBD2, and the lack of DNA leaves this call unchecked. The germline V gene encodes CDR1 LNHDA and CDR2 SQIVND (reference sequence). The CDR3 is 16 residues long. The chain's CDR3 is CASSPRSSGKGNEQFF.